The present TCR beta chain was sequenced within a study of quantifying T cell responses using KT2 cells (dated by TCRdb to the late 2010s). Broadly, across the study: RNA was DNase-treated and reverse transcribed with TCR alpha and beta constant-region primers, mostly using SuperScript III. The efficiency of the T4 ligation step under optimum conditions was estimated to be greater than 8%. PCR2 was run as a SYBR Green qPCR and stopped at a predetermined fluorescence threshold to avoid over-amplification.

The library came from UMI-ligation and nested PCR. Using T4 RNA ligase 1, a single-stranded oligonucleotide bearing the Illumina SP2 sequence plus a UMI was ligated onto the 3' end of the cDNA. PCR1 was run for three to five cycles (98 degrees C for 15 s, 69 degrees C for 30 s, 72 degrees C for 40 s), and an equimolar mix of RC1.1 and RC1.2, covering TRBC1 and TRBC2, was used as the beta primer. From PCR2 onward, TCR alpha and beta chains were processed separately, and sample indices and Illumina adaptors were added. Placed after an 8-base spacer, the UMI was made up of 12 random nucleotides arranged as two hexamers with a spacer between them. The libraries were sequenced on an Illumina MiSeq using v2 2x251 paired-end chemistry, usually with approximately 12 samples in each run. PhiX DNA was added at roughly 4.5-7% to each sequencing library so that diversity was increased. As for the original processing: The raw reads were converted into FASTQ with bcl2fastq and then demultiplexed by dual indices with Demultiplexor. V and J genes were assigned by Decombinator through tag matching, with a single base-pair mismatch being allowed. Using UMIs, Collapsinator corrected both sequencing errors and the frequency errors that come from PCR heterogeneity. CDR3Translator converted Decombinator identifiers to nucleotide sequence, translated to amino acids, and extracted CDR3 using C- and N-terminal motifs. A cluster of KT2 sequences that shared one unique molecular identifier was counted as a single distinct KT2 TCR. TCRdb took the public reads, trimmed them with fastp at Q25, ran MiXCR for clone calling and kept in-frame beta chains. Under each unique CDR3 protein, matching rows form one entry showing the most common genes and DNA. TCRdb's processing, not the authors' own work, is the source of the V and J calls. For this sample there are some 43,000 distinct CDR3 sequences; around 15% appear just once. The ten biggest clones cover 43% of the sample.

About this clonotype itself: Which antigen it targets is not known. No quality values exist for individual bases; no much larger clone is one base distant.

The paper's findings and limits, for the study overall: No side-by-side comparison of the pipeline with other TCR sequencing techniques was included in the study. At very high KT2 spike-in numbers, detection of KT2 sequences reached saturation. Even at the lowest spike-in tested, roughly one KT2 cell per 100,000 PBMC, KT2 sequences were still detected. Counts of KT2 alpha and beta sequences scaled linearly with input KT2 cell number over several orders of magnitude.

To test the sensitivity and accuracy of the pipeline, known numbers of KT2, a T cell clone whose TCR had already been sequenced, were spiked into unfractionated PBMC. A range of KT2-to-PBMC ratios was set up by mixing KT2 cells into a fixed number of PBMC. Sequenced input: PBMCs spiked with cells of the T cell clone KT2. This clonotype was obtained from a human donor.

The CDR3 protein: CASSRDSPSDGYTF. The DNA sequence is as follows: TGTGCCAGCAGTCGAGACAGTCCGTCCGATGGCTACACCTTC. The chain couples TRBV6-2 or TRBV6-3 to TRBJ1-2; the best D guess is TRBD1, with 5 bases matching. The germline V gene sets CDR1 to MNHEY and CDR2 to SVGEGT. V is pared back by 5 bases and J by 6 bases, with 16 bases lying between the germline termini. The CDR3 runs 14 amino acids, cysteine and phenylalanine included. Kept here is only the CDR3 DNA, which spans 42 bases and is read in frame from base 1.